This section outlines one TCR beta chain sequence together with its context. Antigen unknown. The CDR3 runs 13 residues. Germline CDR1 is SEHNR and CDR2 is FQNEAQ (reference sequence). The ends lost 11 bases at V and 3 bases at J; junction bases unmatched: 8. The data derive from a study of cytomegalovirus exposure and HLA in healthy donors. General study findings and limits: The study recorded over 150 TCR beta chains that were cytomegalovirus-associated. Roughly uniform sequencing depth across donors was assumed, possibly incorrectly. Rare TCR sequences predominated, though certain public TCRs were found in many donors.

It was with 60 Vbeta and 13 Jbeta primers that the PCR ran. Data came from immunoSEQ multiplex PCR; TCRdb stores just in-frame clones and leaves some out. The sample holds over 100,000 clones, approximately 80% seen once. The material sequenced was PBMCs. The clonotype was recovered from a woman between 40 and 50 years old in good health and CMV-seronegative. The genes are TRBV7-9 and TRBJ1-1; 8 positions agree with TRBD1. CDR3 sequence (DNA): TGTGCCGGCAAACAACAGGGGGACACTGAAGCTTTCTTT. This translates into CAGKQQGDTEAFF.